This T cell receptor beta chain was captured by sequencing in a study of Tregs in tolerant kidney transplant recipients. CDR3 length: 17 amino acids. The V and J ends lost 1 base and 5 bases respectively, with 18 bases between them. Germline V gene data show CDR1 as LGHNA and CDR2 as YNFKEQ. Assay: immunoSEQ multiplex PCR; the TCRdb copy retains only in-frame clones and omits some. The repertoire holds around 230,000 clones, about 86% seen once, with about 0.58% in the top ten. As regards this clone: Its antigen remains unknown.

Thawed PBMCs were FACS-sorted into unstimulated CD4+CD25+CD127- regulatory T cells, CD4+CD25- non-regulatory cells, CD4 and CD8 cells. Study observations and caveats: Expanding Tregs on activated donor B cells appeared to best identify donor-specific TCRbeta clones. Biological reproducibility was not directly addressed in this study. The small number of patients limits these findings pending further validation.

The V call is TRBV4-2, the J call TRBJ1-5; TRBD1 might be the D (6 bases). The sequencing sample was made of CD4+ T cells from blood. The sequence derives from a human donor in good health. The CDR3, as DNA: TGTGCCAGCAGCCAAGTCAAGCGGGACAAACGGGATCAGCCCCAGCATTTT. Its protein is CASSQVKRDKRDQPQHF.